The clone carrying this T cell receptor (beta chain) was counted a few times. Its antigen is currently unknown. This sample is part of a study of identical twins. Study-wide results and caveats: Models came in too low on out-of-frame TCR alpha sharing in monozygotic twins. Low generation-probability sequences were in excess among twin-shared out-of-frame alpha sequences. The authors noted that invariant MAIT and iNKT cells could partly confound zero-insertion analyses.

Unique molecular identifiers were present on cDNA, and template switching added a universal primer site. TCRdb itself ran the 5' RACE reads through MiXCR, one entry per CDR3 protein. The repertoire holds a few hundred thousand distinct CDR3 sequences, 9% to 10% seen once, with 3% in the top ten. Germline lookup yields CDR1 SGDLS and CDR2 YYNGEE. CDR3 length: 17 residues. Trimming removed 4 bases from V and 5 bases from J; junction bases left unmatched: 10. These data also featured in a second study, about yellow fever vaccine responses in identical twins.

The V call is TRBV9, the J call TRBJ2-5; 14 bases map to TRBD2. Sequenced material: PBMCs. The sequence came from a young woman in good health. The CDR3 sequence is CASSPRLAGGPGETQYF. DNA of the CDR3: TGTGCCAGCAGCCCCCGACTAGCGGGAGGGCCGGGGGAGACCCAGTACTTC.